The source of this TCR beta chain is a study of cytomegalovirus exposure and HLA in healthy donors. CDR3 length: 13 amino acids. Per germline, CDR1 MDHEN and CDR2 SYDVKM. Trimming stripped 9 bases from V and 3 bases from J, with 14 bases between. Findings and limits, study-wide: Presence/absence analyses assumed roughly uniform sequencing depth across donors, which may not hold. The investigators catalogued 180 or so TCR beta chains as cytomegalovirus-associated. In a later analysis, donors in an Asian-associated ancestry cluster reportedly had fewer N-insertions in productive TCRs than the cohort mean.

PCR primers comprised 60 Vbeta and 13 Jbeta primers. Generated by immunoSEQ multiplex PCR, the TCRdb table keeps only in-frame clones and is missing some. The data show about 160,000 clones, with roughly 80% seen just once and 1.3% to 1.5% held by the top ten. This clone was found once. No antigen is known for it. The chain recombines TRBV28 with TRBJ1-2; D is unresolved. This sequence originates from a woman aged 25 to 39 in good health and CMV-seronegative. Material for sequencing was PBMCs. The CDR3 reads CASSSLLDYGYTF. As DNA, the CDR3 is TGTGCCAGTTCGAGCCTTCTGGACTATGGCTACACCTTC.